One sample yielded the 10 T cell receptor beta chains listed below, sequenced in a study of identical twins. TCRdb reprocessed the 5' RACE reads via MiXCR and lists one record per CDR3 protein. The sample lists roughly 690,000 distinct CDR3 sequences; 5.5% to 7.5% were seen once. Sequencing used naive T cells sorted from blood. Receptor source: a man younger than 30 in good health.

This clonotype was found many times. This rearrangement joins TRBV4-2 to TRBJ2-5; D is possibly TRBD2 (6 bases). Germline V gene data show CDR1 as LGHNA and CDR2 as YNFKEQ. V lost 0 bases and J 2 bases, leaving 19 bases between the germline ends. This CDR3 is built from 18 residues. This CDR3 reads CASSQDLVGSALQETQYF. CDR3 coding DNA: TGTGCCAGCAGCCAAGATCTGGTCGGGAGCGCCCTGCAAGAGACCCAGTACTTC.

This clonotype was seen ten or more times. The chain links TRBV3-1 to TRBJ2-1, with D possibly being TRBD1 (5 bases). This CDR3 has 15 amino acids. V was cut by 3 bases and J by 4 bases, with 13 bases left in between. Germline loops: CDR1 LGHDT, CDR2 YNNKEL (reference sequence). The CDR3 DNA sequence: TGTGCCAGCAGCCAGGCTGGGGCCTCTTACAATGAGCAGTTCTTC. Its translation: CASSQAGASYNEQFF.

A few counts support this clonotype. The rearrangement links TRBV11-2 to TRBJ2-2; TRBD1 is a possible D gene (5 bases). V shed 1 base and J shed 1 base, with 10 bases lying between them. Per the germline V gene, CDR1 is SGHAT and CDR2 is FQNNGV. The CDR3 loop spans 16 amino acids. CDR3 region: CASSLGPDRNTGELFF. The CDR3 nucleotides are TGTGCCAGCAGCTTAGGGCCCGACAGGAACACCGGGGAGCTGTTTTTT.

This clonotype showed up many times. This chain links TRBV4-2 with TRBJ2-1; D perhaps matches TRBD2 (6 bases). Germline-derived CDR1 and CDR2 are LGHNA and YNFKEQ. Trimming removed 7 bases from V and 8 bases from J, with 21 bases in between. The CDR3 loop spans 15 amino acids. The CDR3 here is CASTPRPGVRDEQFF. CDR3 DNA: TGTGCCAGCACCCCCCGTCCGGGAGTTCGGGATGAGCAGTTCTTC.

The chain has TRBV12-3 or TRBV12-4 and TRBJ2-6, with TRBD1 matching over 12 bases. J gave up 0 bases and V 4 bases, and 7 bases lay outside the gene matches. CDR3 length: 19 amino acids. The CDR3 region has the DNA TGTGCCAGCAGTTCAGGGGACAGGGGGCTGAACTCTGGGGCCAACGTCCTGACTTTC. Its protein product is CASSSGDRGLNSGANVLTF.

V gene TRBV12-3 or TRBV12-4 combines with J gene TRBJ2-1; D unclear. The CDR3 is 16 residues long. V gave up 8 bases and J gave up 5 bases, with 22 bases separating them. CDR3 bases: TGTGCCAGCGGCTTAAAGAGACGGGCTTCCAACAATGAGCAGTTCTTC. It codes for CASGLKRRASNNEQFF.

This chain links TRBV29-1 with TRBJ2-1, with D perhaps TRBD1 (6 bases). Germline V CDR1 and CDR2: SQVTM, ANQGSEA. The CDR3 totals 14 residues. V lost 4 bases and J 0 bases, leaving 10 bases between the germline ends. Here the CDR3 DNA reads TGCAGCGTTGGACAGGAGAGCTCCTACAATGAGCAGTTCTTC. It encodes CSVGQESSYNEQFF.

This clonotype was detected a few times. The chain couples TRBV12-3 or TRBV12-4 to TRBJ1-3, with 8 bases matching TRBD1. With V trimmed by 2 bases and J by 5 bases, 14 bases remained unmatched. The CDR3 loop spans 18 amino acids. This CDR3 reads CASSLRRWGRGQRNTIYF. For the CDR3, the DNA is TGTGCCAGCAGTTTAAGAAGATGGGGCAGGGGGCAAAGAAACACCATATATTTT.

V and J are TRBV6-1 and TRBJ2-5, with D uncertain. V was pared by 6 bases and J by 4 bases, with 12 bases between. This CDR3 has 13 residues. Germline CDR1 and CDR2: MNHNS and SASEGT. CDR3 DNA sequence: TGTGCCAGCAGAAAGACTCAAGGAGAGACCCAGTACTTC. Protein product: CASRKTQGETQYF.

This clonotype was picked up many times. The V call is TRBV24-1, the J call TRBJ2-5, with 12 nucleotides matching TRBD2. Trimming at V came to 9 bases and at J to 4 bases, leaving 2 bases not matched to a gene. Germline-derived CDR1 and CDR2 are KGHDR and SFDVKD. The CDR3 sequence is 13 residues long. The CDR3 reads CATGGLAGETQYF. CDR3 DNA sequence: TGTGCCACCGGGGGACTAGCGGGAGAGACCCAGTACTTC.